The source of this T cell receptor beta chain is a study of beta chain features in type 1 diabetes. Findings and limits, study-wide: Researchers could not determine here whether HLA type influences TCRB rearrangement. Naive, central memory and regulatory TCRB repertoires appeared more similar among patients than healthy donors.

This clone was observed a handful of times. Its antigen is unknown. Other DNA sequences of this sample code for an identical CDR3. The CDR3 spans 15 residues. In germline, CDR1 is SGHTA, CDR2 FQGNSA. V shed 5 bases and J 0 bases; nucleotides not matched to a gene: 4. The authors reverse transcribed all of the isolated RNA, so sequencing captured expressed TCRB transcripts. Data came from immunoSEQ multiplex PCR; TCRdb stores just in-frame clones and leaves some out. The sample has some 900,000 clones, roughly a sixth seen once. The chain is built from TRBV7-2 and TRBJ2-7; TRBD1 agrees at 10 bases. The sequence derives from a woman aged 18-29 years in good health. Sequenced input: naive CD4+ T cells from blood. The CDR3 spells CASSPGTGASYEQYF. The CDR3, as DNA: TGTGCCAGCAGCCCGGGGACAGGGGCCTCCTACGAGCAGTACTTC.